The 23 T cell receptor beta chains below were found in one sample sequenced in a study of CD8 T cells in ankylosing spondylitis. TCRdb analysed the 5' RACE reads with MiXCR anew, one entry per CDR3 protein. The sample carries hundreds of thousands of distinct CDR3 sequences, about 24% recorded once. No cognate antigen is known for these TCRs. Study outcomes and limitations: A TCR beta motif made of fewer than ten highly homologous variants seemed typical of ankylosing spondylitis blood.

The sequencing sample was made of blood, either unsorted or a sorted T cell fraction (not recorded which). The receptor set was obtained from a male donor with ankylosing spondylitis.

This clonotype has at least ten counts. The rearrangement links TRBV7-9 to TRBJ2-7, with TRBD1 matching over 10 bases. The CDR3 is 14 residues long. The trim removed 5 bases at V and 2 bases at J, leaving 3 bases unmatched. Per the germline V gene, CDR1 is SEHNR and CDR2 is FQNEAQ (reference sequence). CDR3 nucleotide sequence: TGTGCCAGCAGCCCAGACAGGGGGCCCTACGAGCAGTACGTC. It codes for CASSPDRGPYEQYV.

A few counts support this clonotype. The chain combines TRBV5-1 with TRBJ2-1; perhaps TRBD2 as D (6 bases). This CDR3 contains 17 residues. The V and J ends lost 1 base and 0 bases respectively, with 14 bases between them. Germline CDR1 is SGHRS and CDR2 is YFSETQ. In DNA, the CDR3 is TGCGCCAGCAGCTTGAAAACTAGCAGGTTCTCCTACAATGAGCAGTTCTTC. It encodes CASSLKTSRFSYNEQFF.

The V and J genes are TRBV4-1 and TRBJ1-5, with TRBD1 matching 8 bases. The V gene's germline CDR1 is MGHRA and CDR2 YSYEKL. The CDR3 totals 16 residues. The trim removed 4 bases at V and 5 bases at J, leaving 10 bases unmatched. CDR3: CASSPQDREVDQPQHF. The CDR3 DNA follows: TGCGCCAGCAGCCCACAGGACAGGGAAGTTGATCAGCCCCAGCATTTT.

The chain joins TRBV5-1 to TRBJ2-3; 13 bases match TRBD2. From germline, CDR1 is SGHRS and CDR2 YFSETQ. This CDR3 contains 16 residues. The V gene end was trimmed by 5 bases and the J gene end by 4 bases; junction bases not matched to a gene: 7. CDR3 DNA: TGCGCCAGCAGTTACCGGACTAGCGGGAGAGCAGATACGCAGTATTTT. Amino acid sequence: CASSYRTSGRADTQYF.

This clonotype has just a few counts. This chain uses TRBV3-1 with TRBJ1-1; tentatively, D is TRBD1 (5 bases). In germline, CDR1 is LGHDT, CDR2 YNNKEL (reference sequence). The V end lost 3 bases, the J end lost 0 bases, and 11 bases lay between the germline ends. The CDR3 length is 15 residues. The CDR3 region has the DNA TGTGCCAGCAGCCATGGGGGGTCCATGAACACTGAAGCTTTCTTT. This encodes CASSHGGSMNTEAFF.

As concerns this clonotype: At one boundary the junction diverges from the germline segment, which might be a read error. CDR3 loop: CASSLVSRDGFTF. The CDR3 DNA reads TGTGCCAGCAGCTTAGTCAGCAGAGATGGCTTCACCTTC. This chain connects TRBV7-2 to TRBJ1-2; no clear D. CDR3 length equals 13 residues. Germline V lookup: CDR1 SGHTA, CDR2 FQGNSA.

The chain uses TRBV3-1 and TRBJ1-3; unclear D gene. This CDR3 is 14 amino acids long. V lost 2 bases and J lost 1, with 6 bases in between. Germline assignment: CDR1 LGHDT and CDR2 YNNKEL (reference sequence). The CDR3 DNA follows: TGTGCCAGCAGCCAACCTAGTTCTGGAAACACCATATATTTT. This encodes CASSQPSSGNTIYF.

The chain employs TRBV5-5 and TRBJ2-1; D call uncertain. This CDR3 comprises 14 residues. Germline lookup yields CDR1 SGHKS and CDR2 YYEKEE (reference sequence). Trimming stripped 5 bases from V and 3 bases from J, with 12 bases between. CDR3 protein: CASRYGPNYNEQFF. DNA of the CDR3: TGTGCCAGCAGATACGGACCGAACTACAATGAGCAGTTCTTC.

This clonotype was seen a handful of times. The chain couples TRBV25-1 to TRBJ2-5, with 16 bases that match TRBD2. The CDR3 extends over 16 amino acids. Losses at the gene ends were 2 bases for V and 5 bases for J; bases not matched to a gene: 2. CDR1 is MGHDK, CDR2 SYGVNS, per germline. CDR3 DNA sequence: TGTGCCAGCAGTGAAAAGGGACTAGCGGGAGGGGAGACCCAGTACTTC. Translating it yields CASSEKGLAGGETQYF.

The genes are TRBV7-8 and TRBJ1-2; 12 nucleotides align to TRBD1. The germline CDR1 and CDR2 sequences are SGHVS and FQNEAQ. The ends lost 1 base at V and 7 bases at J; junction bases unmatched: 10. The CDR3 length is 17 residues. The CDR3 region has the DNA TGTGCCAGCAGCTTAGTGTCCGGGACAGGGGGCAGGGGTGGCTACACCTTC. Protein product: CASSLVSGTGGRGGYTF. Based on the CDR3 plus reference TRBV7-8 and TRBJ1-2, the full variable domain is GAGVSQSPRYKVAKRGQDVALRCDPISGHVSLFWYQQALGQGPEFLTYFQNEAQLDKSGLPSDRFFAERPEGSVSTLKIQRTQQEDSAVYLCASSLVSGTGGRGGYTFGSGTRLTVV.

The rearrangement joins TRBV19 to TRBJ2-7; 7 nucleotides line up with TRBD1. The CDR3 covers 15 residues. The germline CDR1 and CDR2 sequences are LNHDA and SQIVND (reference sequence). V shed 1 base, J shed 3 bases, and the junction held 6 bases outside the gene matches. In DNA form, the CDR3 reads TGTGCCAGTAGTATAGCGACAGGGCAGGGCTACGAGCAGTACGTC. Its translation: CASSIATGQGYEQYV.

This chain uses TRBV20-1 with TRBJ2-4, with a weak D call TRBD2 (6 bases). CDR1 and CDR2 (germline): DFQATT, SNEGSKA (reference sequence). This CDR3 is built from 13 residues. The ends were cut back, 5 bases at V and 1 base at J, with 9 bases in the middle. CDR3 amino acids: CSASDYAKNIQYF. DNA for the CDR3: TGCAGTGCTTCGGACTATGCCAAAAACATTCAGTACTTC.

CDR3 sequence: CASSTRTGAGSGNTIYF. As DNA, the CDR3 is TGTGCCAGTAGTACCCGGACAGGGGCCGGCTCTGGAAACACCATATATTTT. This rearrangement joins TRBV19 to TRBJ1-3, with 9 positions matching TRBD1. V lost 4 bases, J lost 0 bases, and 7 bases stayed unmatched. The CDR3 extends over 17 amino acids. CDR1 and CDR2 (germline): LNHDA, SQIVND (reference sequence).

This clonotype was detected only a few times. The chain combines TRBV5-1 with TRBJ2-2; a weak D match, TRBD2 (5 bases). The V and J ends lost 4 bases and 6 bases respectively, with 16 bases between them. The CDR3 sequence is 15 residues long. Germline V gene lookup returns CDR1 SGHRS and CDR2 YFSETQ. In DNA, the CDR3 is TGCGCCAGCAGCGACGCCCGGGCGGGCGCCGGGGAGCTGTTTTTT. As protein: CASSDARAGAGELFF. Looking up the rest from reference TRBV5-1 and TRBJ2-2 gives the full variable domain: KAGVTQTPRYLIKTRGQQVTLSCSPISGHRSVSWYQQTPGQGLQFLFEYFSETQRNKGNFPGRFSGRQFSNSRSEMNVSTLELGDSALYLCASSDARAGAGELFFGEGSRLTVL.

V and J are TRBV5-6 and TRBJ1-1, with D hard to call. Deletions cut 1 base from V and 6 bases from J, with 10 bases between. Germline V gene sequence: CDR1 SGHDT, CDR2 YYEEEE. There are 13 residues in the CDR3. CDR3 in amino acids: CASSLYPSPEAFF. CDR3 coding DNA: TGTGCCAGCAGCTTGTATCCCAGCCCTGAAGCTTTCTTT.

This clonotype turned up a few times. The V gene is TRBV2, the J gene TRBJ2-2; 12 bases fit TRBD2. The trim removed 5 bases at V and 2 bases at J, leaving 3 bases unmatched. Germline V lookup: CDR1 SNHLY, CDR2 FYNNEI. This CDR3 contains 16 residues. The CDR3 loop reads CASSRLAGVNTGELFF. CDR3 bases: TGTGCCAGCAGTCGACTAGCGGGAGTAAACACCGGGGAGCTGTTTTTT.

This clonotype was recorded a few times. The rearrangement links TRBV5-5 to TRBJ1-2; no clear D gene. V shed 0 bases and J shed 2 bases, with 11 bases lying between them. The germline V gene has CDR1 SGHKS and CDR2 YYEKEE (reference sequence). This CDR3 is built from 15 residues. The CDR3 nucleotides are TGTGCCAGCAGCTTGGGTGGCAGCGTGAACTATGGCTACACCTTC. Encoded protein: CASSLGGSVNYGYTF.

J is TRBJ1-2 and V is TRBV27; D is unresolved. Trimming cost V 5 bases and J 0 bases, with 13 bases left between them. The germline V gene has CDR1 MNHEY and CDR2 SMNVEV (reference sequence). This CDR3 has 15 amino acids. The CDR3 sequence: CASSQERKANYGYTF. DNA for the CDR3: TGTGCCAGCAGTCAGGAACGTAAAGCTAACTATGGCTACACCTTC.

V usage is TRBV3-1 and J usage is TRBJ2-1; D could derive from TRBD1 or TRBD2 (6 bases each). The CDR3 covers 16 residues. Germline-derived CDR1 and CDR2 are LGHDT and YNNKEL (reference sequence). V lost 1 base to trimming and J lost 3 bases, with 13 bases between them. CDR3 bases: TGTGCCAGCAGCCAAGGGGGGGCGGGGTTCTACAATGAGCAGTTCTTC. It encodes CASSQGGAGFYNEQFF.

The CDR3 DNA sequence: TGTGCCAGCAGCGAACGACCTAGCACAGATACGCAGTATTTT. It translates to CASSERPSTDTQYF. The chain joins TRBV11-2 to TRBJ2-3; the D is unclear. CDR1 and CDR2 from the germline V gene are SGHAT and FQNNGV. The CDR3 has 14 residues. Trimming cost V 5 bases and J 0 bases, with 9 bases left between them.

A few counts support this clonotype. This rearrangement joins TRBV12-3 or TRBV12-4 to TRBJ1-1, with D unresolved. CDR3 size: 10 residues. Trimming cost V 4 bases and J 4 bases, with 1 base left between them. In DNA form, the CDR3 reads TGTGCCAGCAGTTCCACTGAAGCTTTCTTT. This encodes CASSSTEAFF.

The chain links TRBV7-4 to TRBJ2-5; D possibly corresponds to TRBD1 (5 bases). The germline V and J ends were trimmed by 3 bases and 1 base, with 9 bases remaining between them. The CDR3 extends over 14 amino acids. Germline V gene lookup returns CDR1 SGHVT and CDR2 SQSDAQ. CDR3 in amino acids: CASSLQDTQETQYF. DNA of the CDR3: TGTGCCAGCAGCTTGCAGGACACCCAAGAGACCCAGTACTTC.

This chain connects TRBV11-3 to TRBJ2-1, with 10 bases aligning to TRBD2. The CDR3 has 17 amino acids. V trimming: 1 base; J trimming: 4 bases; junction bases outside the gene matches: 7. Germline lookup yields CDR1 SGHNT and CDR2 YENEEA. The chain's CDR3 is CASSLAASGRVYNEQFF. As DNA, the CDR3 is TGTGCCAGCAGCTTAGCGGCTAGCGGGAGAGTTTACAATGAGCAGTTCTTC.